This T cell receptor beta chain was retrieved from a study of shared clonotypes between healthy human individuals. CDR1 and CDR2 (germline): MNHEY, SVGAGI. The CDR3 runs to 13 residues. The V end lost 6 bases, the J end lost 0 bases, and 9 bases lay between the germline ends. As for this clone: The same CDR3 is also encoded by other DNA sequences in this sample.

Naive CD8 cells comprised CD45RO-negative, CCR7-positively selected cells, excluding terminally differentiated effector memory CD45RA+ cells. Some clones are missing from TCRdb's copy, which holds only in-frame ones; the method was immunoSEQ multiplex PCR. Among millions of clones, about 95% were seen once, and the ten largest hold about 1.1%. The chain uses TRBV6-5 and TRBJ2-7, with D unresolved. The sequencing sample was made of naive CD8+ T cells sorted from blood. The clonotype originates from a man between 18 and 35 years old in good health. The CDR3 region has the DNA TGTGCCAGCAGCCTGACTGTCTCCTACGAGCAGTACTTC. Its protein is CASSLTVSYEQYF.